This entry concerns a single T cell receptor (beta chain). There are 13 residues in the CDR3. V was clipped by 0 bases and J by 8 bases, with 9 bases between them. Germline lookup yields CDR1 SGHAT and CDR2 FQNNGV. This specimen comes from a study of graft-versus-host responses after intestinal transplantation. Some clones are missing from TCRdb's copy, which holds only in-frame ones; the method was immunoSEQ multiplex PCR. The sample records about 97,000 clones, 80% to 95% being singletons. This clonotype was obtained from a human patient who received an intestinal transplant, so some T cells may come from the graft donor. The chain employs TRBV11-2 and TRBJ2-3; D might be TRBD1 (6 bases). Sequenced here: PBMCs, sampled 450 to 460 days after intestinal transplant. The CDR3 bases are TGTGCCAGCAGCTTAGAAGACAGGACTACGCAGTATTTT. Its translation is CASSLEDRTTQYF.